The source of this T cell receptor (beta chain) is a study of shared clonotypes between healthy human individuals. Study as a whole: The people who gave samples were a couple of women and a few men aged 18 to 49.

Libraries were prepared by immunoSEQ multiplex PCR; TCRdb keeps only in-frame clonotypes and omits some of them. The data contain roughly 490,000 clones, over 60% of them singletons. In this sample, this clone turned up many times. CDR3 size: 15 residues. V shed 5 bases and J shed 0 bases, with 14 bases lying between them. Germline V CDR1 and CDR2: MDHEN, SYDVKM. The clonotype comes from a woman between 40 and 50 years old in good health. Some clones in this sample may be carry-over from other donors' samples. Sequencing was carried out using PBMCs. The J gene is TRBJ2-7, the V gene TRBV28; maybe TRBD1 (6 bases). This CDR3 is CASSPRGQISYEQYF. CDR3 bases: TGTGCCAGCAGTCCCCGCGGACAGATCTCCTACGAGCAGTACTTC.